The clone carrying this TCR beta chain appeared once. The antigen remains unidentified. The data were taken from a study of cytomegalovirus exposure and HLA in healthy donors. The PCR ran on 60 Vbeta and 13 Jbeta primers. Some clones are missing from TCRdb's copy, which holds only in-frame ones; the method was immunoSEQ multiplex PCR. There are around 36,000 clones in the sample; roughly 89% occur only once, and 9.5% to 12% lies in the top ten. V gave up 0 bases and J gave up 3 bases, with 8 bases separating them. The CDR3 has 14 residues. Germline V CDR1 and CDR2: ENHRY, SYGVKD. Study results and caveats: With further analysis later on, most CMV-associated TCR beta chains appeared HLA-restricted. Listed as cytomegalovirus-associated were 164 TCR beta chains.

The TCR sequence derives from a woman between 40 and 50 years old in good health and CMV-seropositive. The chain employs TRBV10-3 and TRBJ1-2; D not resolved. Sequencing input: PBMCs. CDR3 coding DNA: TGTGCCATCAGTGAGTCGGGAGGGCACTATGGCTACACCTTC. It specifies CAISESGGHYGYTF.